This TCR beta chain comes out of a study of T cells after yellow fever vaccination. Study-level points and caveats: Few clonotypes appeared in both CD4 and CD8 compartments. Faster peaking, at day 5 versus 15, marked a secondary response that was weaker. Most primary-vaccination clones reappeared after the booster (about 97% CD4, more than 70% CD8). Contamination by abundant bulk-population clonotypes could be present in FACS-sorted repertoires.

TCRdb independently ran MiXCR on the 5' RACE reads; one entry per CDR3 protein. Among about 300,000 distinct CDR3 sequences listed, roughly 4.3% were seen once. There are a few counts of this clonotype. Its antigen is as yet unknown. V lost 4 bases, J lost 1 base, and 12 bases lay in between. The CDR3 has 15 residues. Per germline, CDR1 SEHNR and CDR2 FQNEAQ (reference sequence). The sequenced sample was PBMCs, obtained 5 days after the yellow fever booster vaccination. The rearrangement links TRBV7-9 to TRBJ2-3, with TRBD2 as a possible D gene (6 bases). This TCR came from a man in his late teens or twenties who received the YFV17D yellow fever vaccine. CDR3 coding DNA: TGTGCCAGCAGCTGGAACGGGGGTGGCACAGATACGCAGTATTTT. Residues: CASSWNGGGTDTQYF. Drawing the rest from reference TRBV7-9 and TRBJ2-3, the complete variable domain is DTGVSQNPRHKITKRGQNVTFRCDPISEHNRLYWYRQTLGQGPEFLTYFQNEAQLEKSRLLSDRFSAERPKGSFSTLEIQRTEQGDSAMYLCASSWNGGGTDTQYFGPGTRLTVL.